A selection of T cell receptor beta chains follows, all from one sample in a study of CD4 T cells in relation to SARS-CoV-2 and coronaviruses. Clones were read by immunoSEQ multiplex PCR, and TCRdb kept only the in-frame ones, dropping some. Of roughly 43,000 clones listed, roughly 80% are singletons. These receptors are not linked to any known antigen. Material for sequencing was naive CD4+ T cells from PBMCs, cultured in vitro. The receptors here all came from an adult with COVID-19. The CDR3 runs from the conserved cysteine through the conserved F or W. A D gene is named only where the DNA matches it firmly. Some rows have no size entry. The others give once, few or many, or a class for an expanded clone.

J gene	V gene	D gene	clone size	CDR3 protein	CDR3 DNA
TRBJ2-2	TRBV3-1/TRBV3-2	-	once	CASSQGAAMTGELFF	TGTGCCAGCAGCCAAGGGGCAGCGATGACCGGGGAGCTGTTTTTT
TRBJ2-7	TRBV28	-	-	CASSLQPYEQYF	TGTGCCAGCAGTTTACAACCCTACGAGCAGTACTTC
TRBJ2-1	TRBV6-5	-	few	CASSFQALDNEQFF	TGTGCCAGCAGTTTTCAGGCGCTTGACAATGAGCAGTTCTTC
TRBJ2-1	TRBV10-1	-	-	CASSEGNFPPFSYNEQFF	TGCGCCAGCAGTGAGGGGAACTTCCCCCCTTTCTCCTACAATGAGCAGTTCTTC
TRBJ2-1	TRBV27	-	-	CASSFIGDYNEQFF	TGTGCCAGCAGTTTCATAGGGGACTACAATGAGCAGTTCTTC
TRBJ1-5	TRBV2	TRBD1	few	CASSAGTENQPQHF	TGTGCCAGCAGTGCCGGGACAGAAAATCAGCCCCAGCATTTT
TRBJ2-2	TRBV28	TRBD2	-	CASRLAGSGNTGELFF	TGTGCCTCGCGACTAGCGGGAAGCGGGAACACCGGGGAGCTGTTTTTT
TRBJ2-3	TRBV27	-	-	CASRKGDTQYF	TGTGCCAGCAGGAAGGGAGATACGCAGTATTTT
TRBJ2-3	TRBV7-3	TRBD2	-	CASSDGLGSTDTQYF	TGTGCCAGCAGCGATGGACTAGGATCCACAGATACGCAGTATTTT
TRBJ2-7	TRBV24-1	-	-	CATSDPGEAAYEQYF	TGTGCCACCAGTGATCCTGGGGAGGCTGCCTACGAGCAGTACTTC
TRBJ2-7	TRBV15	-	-	CATSTDGLGPYEQYF	TGTGCCACCAGCACGGACGGCCTGGGTCCTTACGAGCAGTACTTC
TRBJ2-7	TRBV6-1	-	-	CASSETRDPYEQYF	TGTGCCAGCAGTGAAACCCGGGACCCCTACGAGCAGTACTTC
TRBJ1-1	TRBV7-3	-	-	CASSLIPNPNTEAFF	TGTGCCAGCAGCTTAATACCGAACCCGAACACTGAAGCTTTCTTT
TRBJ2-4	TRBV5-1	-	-	CASSLEGIAVAKNIQYF	TGCGCCAGCAGCTTGGAGGGGATAGCGGTAGCCAAAAACATTCAGTACTTC
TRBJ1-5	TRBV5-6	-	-	CASSWGAENQPQHF	TGTGCCAGCAGTTGGGGGGCAGAAAATCAGCCCCAGCATTTT
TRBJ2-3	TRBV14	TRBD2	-	CASSQIWTSGVSTDTQYF	TGTGCCAGCAGCCAAATCTGGACTAGCGGGGTCAGCACAGATACGCAGTATTTT
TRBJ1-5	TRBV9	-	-	CASSVGGNSNQPQHF	TGTGCCAGCAGCGTAGGAGGGAATAGCAATCAGCCCCAGCATTTT
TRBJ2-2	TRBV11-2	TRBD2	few	CASSRRLAENTGELFF	TGTGCCAGCAGTAGGAGACTAGCGGAGAACACCGGGGAGCTGTTTTTT
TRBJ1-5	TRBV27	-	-	CASYRPGQRNQPQHF	TGTGCCAGCTACCGCCCGGGACAACGAAATCAGCCCCAGCATTTT
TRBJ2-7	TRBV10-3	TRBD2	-	CAAAGGRPSYEQYF	TGTGCGGCGGCGGGAGGGAGACCCTCCTACGAGCAGTACTTC
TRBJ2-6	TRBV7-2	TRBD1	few	CASSLAGQGNFPGANVLTF	TGTGCCAGCAGCTTAGCGGGACAGGGGAATTTTCCTGGGGCCAACGTCCTGACTTTC
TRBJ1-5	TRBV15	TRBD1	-	CATSSPQGASSQPQHF	TGTGCCACCAGCTCGCCACAGGGGGCGAGTTCTCAGCCCCAGCATTTT
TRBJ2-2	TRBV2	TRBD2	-	CASSGLADTGELFF	TGTGCCAGCAGCGGACTAGCGGACACCGGGGAGCTGTTTTTT
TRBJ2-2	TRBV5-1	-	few	CASSFSGTSNTGELFF	TGCGCCAGCAGCTTTTCTGGGACCTCGAACACCGGGGAGCTGTTTTTT
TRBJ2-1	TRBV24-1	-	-	CATSPRLHNEQFF	TGTGCCACCAGCCCCCGACTACACAATGAGCAGTTCTTC
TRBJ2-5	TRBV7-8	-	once	CASSLQETQYF	TGTGCCAGCAGCTTACAAGAGACCCAGTACTTC
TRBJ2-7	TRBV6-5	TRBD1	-	CASGDRGPYEQYF	TGTGCCAGCGGGGACAGGGGTCCCTACGAGCAGTACTTC
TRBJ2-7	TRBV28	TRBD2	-	CASSWGIAGTHEQYF	TGTGCCAGCAGTTGGGGAATAGCGGGAACCCACGAGCAGTACTTC
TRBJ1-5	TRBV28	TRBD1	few	CASSLKWTGGQPQHF	TGTGCCAGCAGTCTGAAATGGACAGGGGGCCAGCCCCAGCATTTT
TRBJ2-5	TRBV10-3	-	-	CAISENRETQYF	TGTGCCATCAGTGAAAATCGGGAGACCCAGTACTTC
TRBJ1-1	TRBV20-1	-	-	CSAMLNTEAFF	TGCAGTGCAATGCTGAACACTGAAGCTTTCTTT
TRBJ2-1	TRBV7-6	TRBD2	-	CASSLGRLAGQNEQFF	TGTGCCAGCAGCTTAGGTAGACTAGCGGGACAGAATGAGCAGTTCTTC
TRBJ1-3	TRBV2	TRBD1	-	CASSAQGAGNTIYF	TGTGCCAGCAGTGCTCAGGGGGCAGGAAACACCATATATTTT